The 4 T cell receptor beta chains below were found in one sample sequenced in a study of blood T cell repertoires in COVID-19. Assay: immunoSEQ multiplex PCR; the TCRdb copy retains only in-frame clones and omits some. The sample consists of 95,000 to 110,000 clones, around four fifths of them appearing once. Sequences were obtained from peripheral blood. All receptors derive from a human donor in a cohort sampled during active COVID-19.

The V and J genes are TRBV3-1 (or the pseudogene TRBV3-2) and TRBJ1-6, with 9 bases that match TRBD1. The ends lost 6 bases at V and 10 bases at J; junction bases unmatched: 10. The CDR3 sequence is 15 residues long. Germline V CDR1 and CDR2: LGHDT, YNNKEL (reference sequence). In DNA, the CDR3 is TGTGCCAGCAGATCCACCACAGGGGGCCGGTCACCCCTCCACTTT. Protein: CASRSTTGGRSPLHF.

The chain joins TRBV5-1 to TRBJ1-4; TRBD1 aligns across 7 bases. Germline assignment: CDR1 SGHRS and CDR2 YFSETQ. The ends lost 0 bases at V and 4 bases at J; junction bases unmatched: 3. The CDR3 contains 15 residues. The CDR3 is CASSLGQGVNEKLFF. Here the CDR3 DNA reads TGCGCCAGCAGCTTGGGGCAGGGGGTTAATGAAAAACTGTTTTTT.

In DNA, the CDR3 is TGTGCCAGCAGCCAGGGACAGGGGTTCAACGAGCAGTACTTC. The encoded protein is CASSQGQGFNEQYF. This chain connects TRBV3-1 (or the pseudogene TRBV3-2) to TRBJ2-7, with 10 bases identical to TRBD1. After removal of 3 bases from V and 5 bases from J, the junction contained 4 bases not matched to a gene. The CDR3 length is 14 residues. The germline gives CDR1 LGHDT, CDR2 YNNKEL (reference sequence).

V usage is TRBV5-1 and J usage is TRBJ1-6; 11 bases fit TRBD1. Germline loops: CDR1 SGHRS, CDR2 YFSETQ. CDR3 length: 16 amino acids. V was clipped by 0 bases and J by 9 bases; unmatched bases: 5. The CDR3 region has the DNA TGCGCCAGCAGCTTGGTAGCGGGACAGGGGGGTTCACCCCTCCACTTT. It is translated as CASSLVAGQGGSPLHF.